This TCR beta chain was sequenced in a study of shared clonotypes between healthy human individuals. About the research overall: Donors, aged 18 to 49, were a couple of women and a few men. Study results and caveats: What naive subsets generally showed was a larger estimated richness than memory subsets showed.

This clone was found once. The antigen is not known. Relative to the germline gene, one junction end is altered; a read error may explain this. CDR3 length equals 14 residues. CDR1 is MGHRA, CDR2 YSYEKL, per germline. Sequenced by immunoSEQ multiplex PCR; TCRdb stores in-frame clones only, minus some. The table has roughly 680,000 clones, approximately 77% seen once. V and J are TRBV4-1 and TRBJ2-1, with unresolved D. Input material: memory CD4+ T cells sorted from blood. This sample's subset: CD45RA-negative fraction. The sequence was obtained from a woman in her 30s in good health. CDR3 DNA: TGTGCCAGCAGCCAAGATTGGACGGAGAATGAGCAGTTCTTC. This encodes CASSQDWTENEQFF.